The 27 T cell receptor beta chains below all came from one sample that was sequenced in a study of identical twins. MiXCR was run by TCRdb on the 5' RACE reads, yielding one entry per CDR3 protein. The repertoire holds approximately 890,000 distinct CDR3 sequences, with 12% as singletons. The data were also submitted as part of a second study, on yellow fever vaccine responses in identical twins.

Sequenced input: PBMCs. The source of these receptors is a woman in her late teens or twenties in good health.

This clonotype has only a few counts. The chain has TRBV12-3 or TRBV12-4 and TRBJ2-2; possibly TRBD2 for D (5 bases). The length of the CDR3 is 18 residues. The V end was cut by 2 bases, the J end by 3 bases, with 19 bases between. DNA of the CDR3: TGTGCCAGCAGTTTAAAACTAGTTAGTGAGGTCTACACCGGGGAGCTGTTTTTT. It yields the protein CASSLKLVSEVYTGELFF.

Many counts were recorded for this clonotype. V usage is TRBV12-3 or TRBV12-4 and J usage is TRBJ2-3; 7 bases fit TRBD2. CDR3 length: 16 residues. V shed 6 bases, J shed 4 bases, and the junction held 13 bases outside the gene matches. The CDR3 here is CASSPRGAGRADTQYF. CDR3 in DNA: TGTGCCAGCAGCCCCCGGGGAGCGGGAAGGGCAGATACGCAGTATTTT.

This chain links TRBV2 with TRBJ2-1; perhaps D is TRBD1 or TRBD2 (5 bases each). Deletions cut 1 base from V and 7 bases from J, with 8 bases between. Germline V gene data show CDR1 as SNHLY and CDR2 as FYNNEI. The CDR3 spans 13 residues. The chain's CDR3 is CASSEGGRNEQFF. The CDR3 DNA is TGTGCCAGCAGTGAAGGGGGGAGAAATGAGCAGTTCTTC.

The chain links TRBV12-3 or TRBV12-4 to TRBJ1-4; D not certain. Between the trimmed V and J ends, which lost 4 bases and 8 bases, there was a span of 14 bases. CDR3 length: 14 amino acids. The DNA of the CDR3 is TGTGCCAGCAGTTCCTCCCCTTACAAGGAAAAACTGTTTTTT. Its translation: CASSSSPYKEKLFF.

This clonotype has a handful of counts. The CDR3: CASSHSSQTGREQYF. Written as DNA, the CDR3 is TGTGCCAGCAGTCATTCATCCCAGACAGGGCGCGAGCAGTACTTC. J is TRBJ2-7 and V is TRBV12-3 or TRBV12-4; 7 bases are a match to TRBD1. The CDR3 runs 15 residues. V lost 5 bases and J lost 6; bases outside the gene matches: 13.

The chain links TRBV15 to TRBJ2-2; perhaps TRBD2 as D (5 bases). This CDR3 contains 16 residues. In germline, CDR1 is LNHNV, CDR2 YYDKDF (reference sequence). V was trimmed by 0 bases and J by 1 base, leaving 9 bases between them. DNA of the CDR3: TGTGCCACCAGCAGAGATTTACGGGGGAACACCGGGGAGCTGTTTTTT. Protein sequence: CATSRDLRGNTGELFF.

On this clonotype itself: A junction boundary mismatches the germline segment, possibly from a read error. CDR3 residues: CTSSQAGLANTGELFF. CDR3 nucleotides: TGCACCAGCAGCCAGGCCGGACTAGCGAACACCGGGGAGCTGTTTTTT. The chain couples TRBV4-1 to TRBJ2-2; 7 nucleotides match TRBD2. The CDR3 length is 16 residues. The germline V gene has CDR1 MGHRA and CDR2 YSYEKL.

This clonotype occurred a few times. The V and J genes are TRBV3-1 and TRBJ2-5, with a tentative D call TRBD2 (5 bases). Trimming removed 0 bases from V and 9 bases from J, with 14 bases in between. The CDR3 covers 14 residues. CDR1 and CDR2 (germline): LGHDT, YNNKEL (reference sequence). The CDR3 DNA sequence: TGTGCCAGCAGCCAAGAAGGTACCCCCGGGGCCCAGTACTTC. It codes for CASSQEGTPGAQYF.

This clonotype was seen more than once but under ten times. CDR3 protein: CSAIGGKRSNQPQHF. The CDR3, as DNA: TGCAGTGCTATTGGAGGGAAGAGAAGCAATCAGCCCCAGCATTTT. This chain uses TRBV20-1 with TRBJ1-5, with no clear D. The V end lost 4 bases, the J end lost 1 base, and 14 bases lay between the germline ends. The CDR3 length is 15 residues. The germline gives CDR1 DFQATT, CDR2 SNEGSKA (reference sequence).

This chain uses TRBV11-1 with TRBJ2-5, with no clear D. With 1 base removed from V and 2 bases from J, the gap between germline ends came to 11 bases. Per germline, CDR1 SGHAT and CDR2 FQDESV (reference sequence). This CDR3 is 15 amino acids long. The CDR3 reads CASSLGVGRQETQYF. The DNA of the CDR3 is TGTGCCAGCAGCTTAGGAGTGGGCAGGCAAGAGACCCAGTACTTC.

This clonotype was found a few times. The chain employs TRBV6-4 and TRBJ2-7, with TRBD2 matching 9 bases. This CDR3 comprises 15 residues. Germline CDR1 is MRHNA and CDR2 is SNTAGT. Trimming cost V 3 bases and J 0 bases; bases outside gene matches: 3. The CDR3 loop is CASSEVAGASYEQYF. The CDR3, as DNA: TGTGCCAGCAGTGAGGTAGCGGGAGCCTCCTACGAGCAGTACTTC.

This sequence joins TRBV9 and TRBJ2-3; D may correspond to TRBD1 or TRBD2 (6 bases each). V lost 0 bases to trimming and J lost 6 bases, with 14 bases between them. The CDR3 is 15 residues long. Germline values: CDR1 SGDLS, CDR2 YYNGEE. CDR3 residues: CASSVVAGGMDTQYF. The DNA of the CDR3 is TGTGCCAGCAGCGTAGTGGCCGGGGGCATGGATACGCAGTATTTT.

The chain joins TRBV4-1 to TRBJ1-5, with TRBD1 matching over 8 bases. Trimming removed 4 bases from V and 1 base from J; junction bases left unmatched: 12. Germline V gene data show CDR1 as MGHRA and CDR2 as YSYEKL. The CDR3 covers 18 residues. CDR3 protein: CASSPSGTGLISNQPQHF. CDR3 nucleotide sequence: TGCGCCAGCAGCCCTTCCGGGACAGGTCTTATCAGCAATCAGCCCCAGCATTTT.

This clonotype was seen just once. The rearrangement joins TRBV6-5 to TRBJ2-1; D is undetermined. Germline CDR1 and CDR2: MNHEY and SVGAGI. With 0 bases removed from V and 8 bases from J, the gap between germline ends came to 11 bases. CDR3 length: 14 residues. The CDR3 nucleotides read TGTGCCAGCAGTTACTCTGGGGTCGTGCATGAGCAGTTCTTC. Protein product: CASSYSGVVHEQFF.

The chain carries TRBV12-3 or TRBV12-4 and TRBJ2-3, with D possibly TRBD2 on 7 matching bases. This CDR3 is 15 amino acids long. The V end was cut by 7 bases, the J end by 6 bases, with 20 bases between. The CDR3 sequence: CASKRGTTLSDTQYF. The CDR3 DNA reads TGTGCCAGCAAAAGGGGGACTACCCTATCCGATACGCAGTATTTT.

This clonotype showed up just a few times. CDR3 sequence reads: CASSWGTSSTDTQYF. The CDR3 nucleotides read TGTGCCAGCAGCTGGGGGACTAGCAGCACAGATACGCAGTATTTT. This chain uses TRBV28 with TRBJ2-3; 9 nucleotides agree with TRBD2. Losses at the gene ends were 6 bases for V and 0 bases for J; bases not matched to a gene: 4. Germline-derived CDR1 and CDR2 are MDHEN and SYDVKM. This CDR3 contains 15 residues.

This clonotype was counted only a few times. This sequence joins TRBV9 and TRBJ2-3; D may be TRBD2 (6 bases). This CDR3 comprises 13 residues. The germline CDR1 and CDR2 sequences are SGDLS and YYNGEE. V was shortened by 4 bases and J by 6 bases, with 12 bases between the two germline ends. In DNA form, the CDR3 reads TGTGCCAGCAGCTCACCCGCGGGGGATACGCAGTATTTT. Protein: CASSSPAGDTQYF.

This clonotype was detected only a few times. This rearrangement joins TRBV20-1 to TRBJ2-2; D is unresolved. This CDR3 has 13 amino acids. Looked up from germline, CDR1 is DFQATT and CDR2 is SNEGSKA (reference sequence). Trimming cost V 5 bases and J 6 bases, with 13 bases left between them. The DNA of the CDR3 is TGCAGTGCTGGGGTCACTCCGGCCGGGGAGCTGTTTTTT. This encodes CSAGVTPAGELFF.

The V and J genes are TRBV4-2 and TRBJ2-5; D ambiguous. The V and J ends lost 0 bases and 5 bases respectively, with 13 bases between them. The germline gives CDR1 LGHNA, CDR2 YNFKEQ. This CDR3 is built from 15 residues. This CDR3 is CASSQDPSALETQYF. In DNA form, the CDR3 reads TGTGCCAGCAGCCAAGATCCATCAGCCCTGGAGACCCAGTACTTC.

The sample holds a few counts of this clonotype. The V gene is TRBV5-6, the J gene TRBJ2-5, with D perhaps TRBD2 (5 bases). The CDR3 extends over 17 amino acids. Per the germline V gene, CDR1 is SGHDT and CDR2 is YYEEEE. V lost 4 bases to trimming and J lost 4 bases, with 23 bases between them. The CDR3 DNA is TGTGCCAGCAGCCGAAAGGGCGCGGCCTATGGAGGAGAGACCCAGTACTTC. Translated, it gives CASSRKGAAYGGETQYF.

The chain's CDR3 is CASSLEGRYGYTF. The CDR3 DNA reads as TGTGCCAGCAGTTTGGAGGGACGGTATGGCTACACCTTC. This chain joins TRBV12-3 or TRBV12-4 and TRBJ1-2; weak D call: TRBD1 (5 bases). V was cut by 3 bases and J by 5 bases, with 10 bases left in between. There are 13 residues in the CDR3.

This clonotype was detected ten times or more. This chain uses TRBV28 with TRBJ2-7; D may be TRBD2 (6 bases). The germline V gene encodes CDR1 MDHEN and CDR2 SYDVKM. The CDR3 has 13 amino acids. V lost 4 bases and J lost 2, with 9 bases in between. In nucleotides, the CDR3 is TGTGCCAGCAGTTCTGGGACTCCCTACGAGCAGTACTTC. Encoded protein: CASSSGTPYEQYF.

J is TRBJ1-2 and V is TRBV20-1; tentatively, D is TRBD1 (6 bases). The germline V gene has CDR1 DFQATT and CDR2 SNEGSKA (reference sequence). CDR3 size: 13 residues. Trimming removed 3 bases from V and 3 bases from J, with 11 bases in between. CDR3 residues: CSARGGLDYGYTF. DNA for the CDR3: TGCAGTGCTAGGGGGGGGCTGGACTATGGCTACACCTTC.

The chain links TRBV11-2 to TRBJ2-3; a possible D gene is TRBD1 (6 bases). Germline assignment: CDR1 SGHAT and CDR2 FQNNGV. CDR3 length: 17 residues. The V end lost 1 base, the J end lost 0 bases, and 14 bases lay between the germline ends. In nucleotides, the CDR3 is TGTGCCAGCAGCTTAGTGTGGGGGCCGGGTAGCACAGATACGCAGTATTTT. It translates to CASSLVWGPGSTDTQYF. The full variable domain, rest sourced from reference TRBV11-2 and TRBJ2-3, is EAGVAQSPRYKIIEKRQSVAFWCNPISGHATLYWYQQILGQGPKLLIQFQNNGVVDDSQLPKDRFSAERLKGVDSTLKIQPAKLEDSAVYLCASSLVWGPGSTDTQYFGPGTRLTVL.

This chain joins TRBV5-1 and TRBJ1-2; weak D call: TRBD1 (6 bases). V was pared by 4 bases and J by 8 bases, with 15 bases between. CDR1 is SGHRS and CDR2 is YFSETQ in the germline V gene. The CDR3 sequence is 13 residues long. The CDR3 is CASSQTTGEGYTF. CDR3 nucleotide sequence: TGCGCCAGCAGCCAAACGACAGGCGAAGGCTACACCTTC.

This clonotype was picked up a small number of times. The rearrangement uses TRBV4-1 and TRBJ2-1; 8 bases align to TRBD2. The CDR3 consists of 15 residues. V lost 4 bases, J lost 10 bases, and 12 bases stayed unmatched. CDR1 is MGHRA, CDR2 YSYEKL, per germline. The CDR3 nucleotides are TGCGCCAGCAGCCCTCGGACTAGCCGGGGGGAGGAGCAGTTCTTC. The encoded protein is CASSPRTSRGEEQFF.

This clonotype was observed a few times. This chain links TRBV4-1 with TRBJ1-4; D gene unclear. Trimming removed 1 base at V and 8 bases at J, with 5 bases between. The CDR3 sequence is 12 residues long. The germline CDR1 and CDR2 sequences are MGHRA and YSYEKL. In nucleotides, the CDR3 is TGCGCCAGCAGCCAAGTGGCGGAAAAACTGTTTTTT. Translation: CASSQVAEKLFF.